The sequence of this T cell receptor beta chain was determined in a study of beta chain features in type 1 diabetes. General observations from the study: Moderately but significantly shorter TCRB CDR3s were found in Type 1 diabetes patients in all four CD4+ subsets.

Germline CDR1 and CDR2: MGHRA and YSYEKL. The CDR3 is 15 residues long. V was trimmed by 0 bases and J by 0 bases, leaving 6 bases between them. A remark on this clone: The antigen is not known.

The authors sorted CD4+ naive, central memory, regulatory and stem cell-like memory cells via CD45RO/CCR7/CD25/CD127/CD95/CD27. Reverse transcription of all isolated RNA meant that expressed TCRB transcripts were sequenced. An average roughly 3.6 million reads came from naive, central memory and regulatory T cell samples. Generated by immunoSEQ multiplex PCR, the TCRdb table keeps only in-frame clones and is missing some. The sample includes more than 550,000 clones, about 14% of them seen just once. The V call is TRBV4-1, the J call TRBJ1-5; no firm D call. The source of this sequence is a man in his late teens or twenties with type 1 diabetes. Sequenced material: naive CD4+ T cells from blood. CDR3 nucleotide sequence: TGCGCCAGCAGCCAAGATCACACTAGCAATCAGCCCCAGCATTTT. It yields the protein CASSQDHTSNQPQHF.